These 30 T cell receptor beta chains originate from one sample sequenced in a study of T cells in women clearing cervical HPV infection. Clones were sequenced by immunoSEQ multiplex PCR, and TCRdb holds only the in-frame ones, with some missing. The table lists under 50,000 clones. Specimen: blood buffy coat. Receptors were obtained from a woman aged 18 to 69 with a cervical HPV16 infection that either progressed to CIN3+ or cleared (not recorded which).

On this clone: The read terminates 3 residues before the CDR3 end, so the remaining end is supplied by the germline J gene. The J gene is TRBJ2-6, the V gene TRBV2; 9 bases are a match to TRBD1. The CDR3 contains 16 residues. Germline values: CDR1 SNHLY, CDR2 FYNNEI. J lost 2 bases, V lost 5 bases, and 4 bases had no gene match. CDR3 sequence: CASSLQGAPGANVLTF. The CDR3 DNA, read in part, is TGTGCCAGCAGTTTACAGGGGGCGCCTGGGGCCAACGTC.

As to this clone: Sequencing ends 3 residues short of the CDR3 end; the germline J gene provides the rest. J is TRBJ2-7 and V is TRBV20-1; a weak D match, TRBD1 (6 bases). Germline V gene lookup returns CDR1 DFQATT and CDR2 SNEGSKA (reference sequence). The CDR3 sequence is 13 residues long. Trimming cost V 3 bases and J 0 bases, with 9 bases left between them. CDR3 bases read: TGCAGTGCTAGTGGACAGTTCTCCTACGAG. It encodes CSASGQFSYE. The CDR3 reads in full as CSASGQFSYEQYF.

About this clone: The read finishes 3 residues shy of the CDR3 end, and the germline J gene is used to complete it. V usage is TRBV18 and J usage is TRBJ1-6, with D possibly TRBD1 on 6 matching bases. The CDR3 loop spans 14 amino acids. From germline, CDR1 is KGHSH and CDR2 LQKENI. V was shortened by 3 bases and J by 6 bases, with 9 bases between the two germline ends. CDR3 amino acids: CASSPDRVNSPLHF. CDR3 bases read: TGTGCCAGCTCACCGGACAGAGTTAATTCACCC.

A note on this clone: The CDR3 goes on 3 residues after the read ends, and that part is filled in from the germline J gene. The chain carries TRBV29-1 and TRBJ1-1, with D tentatively TRBD1 (6 bases). Germline values: CDR1 SQVTM, CDR2 ANQGSEA. The CDR3 is made up of 10 amino acids. The CDR3 DNA, read in part, is TGCAGCGTAGCAGGGGTAGAA. This codes for CSVAGVE. The entire CDR3 protein reads CSVAGVEAFF.

As to this clone: The read finishes 3 residues shy of the CDR3 end, and the germline J gene is used to complete it. The J gene is TRBJ1-4, the V gene TRBV11-2; D is possibly TRBD1 (5 bases). Trimming stripped 5 bases from V and 1 base from J, with 11 bases between. The CDR3 is 15 residues long. Germline values: CDR1 SGHAT, CDR2 FQNNGV. The covered CDR3 bases are TGTGCCAGCAGCCAAGTGGGGCGAACTAATGAAAAA. Translated, it gives CASSQVGRTNEK. The whole CDR3 is CASSQVGRTNEKLFF.

Note on this clone: The read stops 3 residues short of the end of the CDR3; the missing end is completed from the germline J gene. V gene TRBV18 combines with J gene TRBJ1-5, with 11 nucleotides matching TRBD1. V lost 2 bases, J lost 4 bases, and 10 bases stayed unmatched. The germline gives CDR1 KGHSH, CDR2 LQKENI. This CDR3 has 18 residues. The covered CDR3 bases are TGTGCCAGCTCACCAGCTAATAGGACAGGGGGCTCGAATCAGCCC. It is translated as CASSPANRTGGSNQP. The entire CDR3 is CASSPANRTGGSNQPQHF.

About this clone itself: Coverage ceases 3 residues before the CDR3 finishes, and the germline J gene fills in the end. V is TRBV2 and J is TRBJ1-2; TRBD1 agrees at 8 bases. The V and J ends lost 3 bases and 3 bases, in that order; junction bases with no gene match: 3. Germline V gene lookup returns CDR1 SNHLY and CDR2 FYNNEI. The CDR3 covers 14 residues. The DNA read from the CDR3 is TGTGCCAGCAGTGATCAGGGGGCCGACTATGGC. As protein: CASSDQGADYG. The entire CDR3 reads CASSDQGADYGYTF.

A note on this clone: The missing CDR3 end, 3 residues past where the read stops, is filled in from the germline J gene. The rearrangement links TRBV7-9 to TRBJ2-7; D gene ambiguous. The germline V gene encodes CDR1 SEHNR and CDR2 FQNEAQ (reference sequence). Trimming left V 6 bases short and J 6 bases short, with 12 bases between. CDR3 length: 12 residues. The CDR3 bases that were read are TGTGCCAGCAGTTATGACTCACGCGAG. It yields the protein CASSYDSRE. The full CDR3 protein is CASSYDSREQYF.

Details on this clone: The CDR3 is cut off 3 residues early in the read; its end comes from the germline J gene. The rearrangement uses TRBV7-3 and TRBJ2-1, with D unresolved. V was shortened by 1 base and J by 4 bases, with 5 bases between the two germline ends. The germline V gene encodes CDR1 SGHTA and CDR2 FQGTGA. The CDR3 sequence is 13 residues long. The CDR3 reads CASSLNIYNEQFF. The DNA read from the CDR3 is TGTGCCAGCAGCTTAAACATATACAATGAG.

Comments on this clone: The read halts 3 residues ahead of the CDR3 end, with the missing end drawn from the germline J gene. The chain uses TRBV19 and TRBJ1-2; D unclear. Germline CDR1 LNHDA, CDR2 SQIVND (reference sequence). The CDR3 runs 14 residues. The CDR3 sequence: CASAELKALRDYTF. The DNA read from the CDR3 is TGTGCCAGTGCTGAACTGAAAGCTTTGCGGGAC.

Notes on this clone: Read sequence stops 3 residues before the CDR3 end, and the germline J gene provides the missing end. J is TRBJ1-2 and V is TRBV18; D uncertain. This CDR3 comprises 12 residues. From germline, CDR1 is KGHSH and CDR2 LQKENI. Incomplete CDR3 DNA: TGTGCCAGCTCACTCGAACCCTACGAC. This translates into CASSLEPYD. In full, the CDR3 reads CASSLEPYDYTF.

Remarks on this clone: The sequence runs out 3 residues before the end of the CDR3; the remainder is reconstructed from the germline J gene. This chain uses TRBV5-5 with TRBJ1-2; D unclear. Per germline, CDR1 SGHKS and CDR2 YYEKEE (reference sequence). The CDR3 is 15 residues long. CDR3 bases read: TGTGCCAGCAGCTTGAGTGTCGGAGTCAGGCAGCCC. Translating it yields CASSLSVGVRQP. The full-length CDR3 reads as CASSLSVGVRQPYTF.

CDR3 amino acids: CASSRLFGYEQYF. The DNA read from the CDR3 is TGCGCCAGCAGCCGACTTTTCGGGTACGAG. The chain links TRBV4-1 to TRBJ2-7; no reliable D call. The read gets to within 3 residues of the CDR3 end, and the germline J gene fills in the rest. The CDR3 contains 13 residues. The ends were cut back, 4 bases at V and 4 bases at J, with 11 bases in the middle. Per germline, CDR1 MGHRA and CDR2 YSYEKL.

CDR3 loop: CASSAEGRHGELFF. CDR3 DNA, as far as it was read: TGCGCCAGCAGTGCGGAGGGCCGGCACGGGGAG. V gene TRBV10-1 combines with J gene TRBJ2-2; possible D gene TRBD2, 6 bases. The observed sequence ends 3 residues before the CDR3 terminus, with the missing tail filled in from the germline J gene. Deletions cut 4 bases from V and 7 bases from J, with 13 bases between. The CDR3 sequence is 14 residues long. Germline V gene sequence: CDR1 WNHNN, CDR2 SYGVQD (reference sequence).

To note about this clone: The CDR3 end is not reached by the read, which stops 3 residues before it; the germline J gene fills it in. The chain recombines TRBV6-2 or TRBV6-3 with TRBJ1-2, with a weak D call TRBD1 (5 bases). V dropped 4 bases and J dropped 3 bases, with 9 bases sitting between them. The CDR3 is 13 residues long. Germline V gene lookup returns CDR1 MNHEY and CDR2 SVGEGT. The sequenced part of the CDR3 DNA is TGTGCCAGCAGTTCGACAGCCTACTATGGC. Amino acid sequence: CASSSTAYYG. The full CDR3 protein is CASSSTAYYGYTF.

With regard to this clone: The CDR3 goes on 3 residues after the read ends, and that part is filled in from the germline J gene. This sequence joins TRBV7-9 and TRBJ2-4; D gene ambiguous. CDR1 and CDR2 from the germline V gene are SEHNR and FQNEAQ (reference sequence). This CDR3 spans 12 amino acids. The DNA read from the CDR3 is TGTGCCAGCAGCTTAACTAACTATGGT. It specifies CASSLTNYG. The whole CDR3 protein is CASSLTNYGQYF. Filled out from reference TRBV7-9 and TRBJ2-4, the complete variable domain reads DTGVSQNPRHKITKRGQNVTFRCDPISEHNRLYWYRQTLGQGPEFLTYFQNEAQLEKSRLLSDRFSAERPKGSFSTLEIQRTEQGDSAMYLCASSLTNYGQYFGAGTRLSVL.

In the case of this clone: The read halts 3 residues ahead of the CDR3 end, with the missing end drawn from the germline J gene. This chain uses TRBV5-3 with TRBJ1-5; D possibly corresponds to TRBD1 (6 bases). TRBV5-3 is given ORF status, its function remaining uncertain. Trimming removed 5 bases at V and 1 base at J, with 13 bases between. This CDR3 region has 15 residues. The CDR3 DNA, read in part, is TGTGCCAGAAGAGGACAGCCCTTGAGCAATCAGCCC. Its translation: CARRGQPLSNQP. The entire CDR3 sequence reads CARRGQPLSNQPQHF.

In the case of this clone: The read ends 3 residues shy of where the CDR3 ends; the end is completed using the germline J gene. This chain connects TRBV29-1 to TRBJ2-4; 10 nucleotides line up with TRBD1. CDR3 length: 14 residues. The germline V gene has CDR1 SQVTM and CDR2 ANQGSEA. CDR3 residues: CSVGQTGGAGTQYF. The part of the CDR3 DNA that was read is TGCAGCGTTGGCCAGACAGGGGGCGCGGGGACT.

On this clone: The DNA ends 3 residues before the CDR3 does, and the rest of the CDR3 is filled in from the germline J gene. This chain joins TRBV20-1 and TRBJ2-3; 8 bases fit TRBD2. From germline, CDR1 is DFQATT and CDR2 SNEGSKA (reference sequence). The CDR3 sequence is 14 residues long. CDR3 protein: CSARKQAGEETQYF. The sequenced part of the CDR3 DNA is TGCAGTGCTAGGAAACAAGCGGGAGAAGAGACG.

This clone is deemed medium-sized by its frequency. Read data end 3 residues before the CDR3 end; the end is taken from the germline J gene. This chain uses TRBV19 with TRBJ2-1; 10 bases agree with TRBD2. Germline CDR1 reads LNHDA; CDR2 reads SQIVND (reference sequence). The V segment lost 4 bases and the J segment 4 bases; nucleotides outside the gene matches: 4. The CDR3 length is 15 residues. The sequenced CDR3 bases are TGTGCCAGTAGTAGAACTAGCGGGACTTACAATGAG. The encoded protein is CASSRTSGTYNE. The full CDR3 protein is CASSRTSGTYNEQFF.

As regards this clone: Read coverage stops 3 residues before the CDR3 terminus; the germline J gene supplies the remainder. The chain uses TRBV20-1 and TRBJ2-1, with TRBD2 as a possible D gene (5 bases). Deletions cut 1 base from V and 7 bases from J, with 17 bases between. Germline CDR1 DFQATT, CDR2 SNEGSKA (reference sequence). There are 15 residues in the CDR3. CDR3 DNA, as far as it was read: TGCAGTGCTAGAGGTCAACGGTTGTCGGGGAATGAG. Amino acids: CSARGQRLSGNE. The CDR3 in its entirety is CSARGQRLSGNEQFF.

As regards this clone: Sequencing ends 3 residues short of the CDR3 end; the germline J gene provides the rest. The V gene is TRBV7-7, the J gene TRBJ2-1; D is ambiguous. CDR3 length equals 14 residues. Trimming removed 5 bases at V and 8 bases at J, with 16 bases between. The germline CDR1 and CDR2 sequences are SSHAT and FNYEAQ (reference sequence). The CDR3 bases that were read are TGTGCCAGCAGCCCATCCTACGCGGTGGATGAG. Translating it yields CASSPSYAVDE. The entire CDR3 reads CASSPSYAVDEQFF.

The part of the CDR3 DNA that was read is TGTGCCAGCCACAAAGCCGCAGGGGGGAGCACAGATACG. Residues: CASHKAAGGSTDT. The CDR3 in its entirety is CASHKAAGGSTDTQYF. The chain recombines TRBV28 with TRBJ2-3, with a possible D match to TRBD1 (7 bases). The read ends 3 residues shy of where the CDR3 ends; the end is completed using the germline J gene. Germline V lookup: CDR1 MDHEN, CDR2 SYDVKM. Trimming pared 8 bases from V and 0 bases from J, leaving 18 bases between. The CDR3 covers 16 residues.

The sequenced part of the CDR3 DNA is TGTGCCAGCACCACTAGCGGGTCCTACGAG. Translation: CASTTSGSYE. The full CDR3 protein is CASTTSGSYEQYF. The J gene is TRBJ2-7, the V gene TRBV2, with 9 nucleotides matching TRBD2. Read data end 3 residues before the CDR3 end; the end is taken from the germline J gene. This CDR3 contains 13 residues. Germline loops: CDR1 SNHLY, CDR2 FYNNEI. The V and J ends lost 7 bases and 1 base, in that order; junction bases with no gene match: 2.

As concerns this clone: The read stops 3 residues short of the end of the CDR3; the missing end is completed from the germline J gene. The gene calls are TRBV5-6 and TRBJ1-2; D remains ambiguous. CDR3 length: 13 residues. The germline V gene has CDR1 SGHDT and CDR2 YYEEEE. Trimming shortened V by 1 base and J by 2 bases, and 6 bases separated the two germline ends. The CDR3 sequence: CASSLPGNYGYTF. The sequenced part of the CDR3 DNA is TGTGCCAGCAGCTTGCCGGGGAACTATGGC.

To note about this clone: The read halts 3 residues ahead of the CDR3 end, with the missing end drawn from the germline J gene. The V call is TRBV19, the J call TRBJ2-2, with TRBD2 matching 8 bases. The junction had 14 bases not matched to a gene; V was cut back by 6 bases and J by 8 bases. From germline, CDR1 is LNHDA and CDR2 SQIVND (reference sequence). This CDR3 is built from 16 residues. The sequenced part of the CDR3 DNA is TGTGCCAGTAGACCGGGGGGGAGTTCTCTCGCTGGGGAG. It codes for CASRPGGSSLAGE. The entire CDR3 protein reads CASRPGGSSLAGELFF.

Details on this clone: The read falls 3 residues short of the CDR3 end, and the missing part is taken from the germline J gene. The gene calls are TRBV7-3 and TRBJ2-1; the D gene is possibly TRBD1 (7 bases). The V gene's germline CDR1 is SGHTA and CDR2 FQGTGA. The CDR3 has 15 residues. V shed 5 bases and J shed 2 bases, with 13 bases lying between them. CDR3 protein: CASSRAGGTYNEQFF. CDR3 bases read: TGTGCCAGCAGCCGGGCAGGGGGGACCTACAATGAG.

Note on this clone: With the read ending 3 residues before the CDR3 end, the germline J gene is used to fill in that end. The chain joins TRBV10-3 to TRBJ1-2; 8 bases fit TRBD1. This CDR3 contains 13 residues. CDR1 ENHRY and CDR2 SYGVKD come from the germline V gene. CDR3 region: CATCRGTGETYTF. The sequenced part of the CDR3 DNA is TGTGCCACATGTAGGGGGACAGGAGAGACC.

CDR3 amino acids: CASSTTGDPYEQYF. The CDR3 bases that were read are TGTGCCAGCAGTACTACAGGGGATCCCTACGAG. The chain is built from TRBV2 and TRBJ2-7; TRBD1 matches at 7 bases. From the germline J gene comes the end of the CDR3, since the read stops 3 residues before it. The germline V gene has CDR1 SNHLY and CDR2 FYNNEI. V gave up 5 bases and J gave up 2 bases; unmatched junction bases: 6. The CDR3 has 14 amino acids.

As to this clone: The read terminates 3 residues ahead of where the CDR3 ends, so the germline J gene completes it. The rearrangement links TRBV2 to TRBJ1-1; D gene unclear. V was shortened by 7 bases and J by 0 bases, with 12 bases between the two germline ends. This CDR3 spans 14 amino acids. CDR1 SNHLY and CDR2 FYNNEI come from the germline V gene. The CDR3 loop is CASNRQLMNTEAFF. CDR3 DNA (partial): TGTGCCAGCAATCGACAACTCATGAACACTGAA.